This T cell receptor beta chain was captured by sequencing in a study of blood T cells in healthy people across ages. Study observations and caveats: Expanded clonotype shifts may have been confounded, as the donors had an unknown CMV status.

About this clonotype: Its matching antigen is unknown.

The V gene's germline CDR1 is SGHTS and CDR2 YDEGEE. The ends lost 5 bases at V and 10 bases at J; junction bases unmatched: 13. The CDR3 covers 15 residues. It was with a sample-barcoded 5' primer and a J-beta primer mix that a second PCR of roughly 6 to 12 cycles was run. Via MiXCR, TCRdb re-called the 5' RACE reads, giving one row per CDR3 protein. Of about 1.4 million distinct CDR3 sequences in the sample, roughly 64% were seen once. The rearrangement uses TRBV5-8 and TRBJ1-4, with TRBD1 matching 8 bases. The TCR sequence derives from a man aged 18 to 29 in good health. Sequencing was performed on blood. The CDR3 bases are TGTGCCAGCAGTAAGGACAGGGTGTGGGACCGAAAACTGTTTTTT. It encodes CASSKDRVWDRKLFF.